The present T cell receptor (beta chain) was sequenced within a study of blood T cell repertoires in COVID-19 (dated by TCRdb to the early 2020s). Regarding the study in general: The collaborator samples originated in the United States, Italy and Spain and spanned the acute and convalescent phases of COVID-19. The material from the prospective study consisted of cDNA or gDNA derived from T cells, B-cell-depleted T cells, or PBMCs. Deeply sampled blood TCRbeta repertoires from subjects exposed to, actively infected with, or recovered from COVID-19 were included in the dataset. A freely available public database, intended as a resource for researchers studying the immune response to SARS-CoV-2, is where the repertoires were released. The samples were drawn from the first 160 participants of the ongoing ImmuneRACE study and from roughly 1,300 subjects provided by 6 global collaborators. The sample metadata nearly always contained a de-identified subject ID, COVID-19 status, age in years and sex. HLA class I and class II types, where available, came from metadata supplied by the sample provider rather than from assay-based typing. Study-wide conclusions, independent of this receptor: Clinical and demographic metadata were provided uncurated, with the amount varying by source and participant.

Each collaborating institution followed its own protocols to collect whole blood in K2EDTA tubes. For TCRbeta analysis, collaborators shipped samples as frozen whole blood, isolated PBMCs, or DNA extracted from either of those sample types. The immunoSEQ Assay, a bias-controlled multiplex PCR, was used to amplify TCRbeta CDR3 regions from genomic DNA. As for the original processing: Within the assay, amplification of reference gene primers was used to estimate how many nucleated cells each sample contained. To quantify the absolute abundance of each unique TCRbeta CDR3 rearrangement, sequence reads were collapsed and filtered. For each sample, productive Simpson clonality was calculated by taking the square root of Simpson's diversity index across productive rearrangements. In its TCRdb copy, this immuneACCESS table keeps in-frame sequences only and misses some clones. Where compared with another copy, unresolved V genes explain less than half of these, and the others have no known cause. The D gene and trimming were derived from the DNA, and the V and J assignments and clone size from that table. This sample holds some 58,000 clones; roughly three quarters were observed only once. The top ten hold 32% of the sample.

To note about this clone: The specificity of this receptor is unknown. Per-nucleotide qualities are absent, and no much larger clonotype sits a single base away.

At the junction V is shortened by 7 bases and J by 0 bases, with 7 bases in between. There are 14 amino acids in the CDR3, from cysteine to phenylalanine inclusive. The DNA shown is the 42-base CDR3, in frame from base 1. CDR1 MDHEN and CDR2 SYDVKM are derived from the germline V gene. Sequenced input: peripheral blood. This TCR came from a human donor in a cohort sampled during active COVID-19. Recombination connected TRBV28 to TRBJ1-6; there is no confident call for the D gene. Here is the DNA: TGTGCCAGCATGCTACCCTCCTATAATTCACCCCTCCACTTT. Its translation is CASMLPSYNSPLHF.